This passage covers 11 T cell receptor beta chains from one sample sequenced in a study of T-cell memory formation after mild COVID-19. One entry per CDR3 protein, called by TCRdb with MiXCR from the 5' RACE reads. This table has approximately 100,000 distinct CDR3 sequences, roughly 25% appearing once. The sample consisted of PBMCs or a T cell subset sorted from them (not recorded which). Receptors originate from a man in his late teens or twenties who had mild COVID-19 (a few samples of this study predate the infection). Cell type and time point are not known.

This chain uses TRBV11-3 with TRBJ2-3; D could derive from TRBD1 or TRBD2 (5 bases each). CDR3 length equals 14 residues. From germline, CDR1 is SGHNT and CDR2 YENEEA. V was cut by 2 bases and J by 4 bases, with 10 bases left in between. Written as DNA, the CDR3 is TGTGCCAGCAGCTTACTACAGGACTCAGATACGCAGTATTTT. It yields the protein CASSLLQDSDTQYF.

The chain carries TRBV4-1 and TRBJ2-1; D unclear. V dropped 4 bases and J dropped 8 bases, with 15 bases sitting between them. CDR1 MGHRA and CDR2 YSYEKL come from the germline V gene. The CDR3 extends over 14 amino acids. CDR3 residues: CASSRPKAPHEQFF. DNA of the CDR3: TGCGCCAGCAGCCGCCCAAAGGCCCCCCATGAGCAGTTCTTC.

The table lists this clonotype with a few counts. The gene calls are TRBV2 and TRBJ2-7; D uncertain. The CDR3 loop spans 11 amino acids. Germline V gene data show CDR1 as SNHLY and CDR2 as FYNNEI. Trimming stripped 9 bases from V and 3 bases from J, with 9 bases between. The CDR3: CASKQSYEQYV. In DNA, the CDR3 is TGTGCCAGTAAACAGAGCTACGAGCAGTACGTC.

This clonotype has only a few counts. V and J are TRBV5-1 and TRBJ2-1, with a tentative D call TRBD2 (5 bases). In germline, CDR1 is SGHRS, CDR2 YFSETQ. Trimming took 0 bases from V and 5 from J, leaving 12 bases between them. The CDR3 sequence is 15 residues long. CDR3 amino acids: CASSLAGSIHNEQFF. For the CDR3, the DNA is TGCGCCAGCAGCTTGGCGGGGTCGATCCACAATGAGCAGTTCTTC. Variable domain in full (rest from reference TRBV5-1 and TRBJ2-1): KAGVTQTPRYLIKTRGQQVTLSCSPISGHRSVSWYQQTPGQGLQFLFEYFSETQRNKGNFPGRFSGRQFSNSRSEMNVSTLELGDSALYLCASSLAGSIHNEQFFGPGTRLTVL.

The V gene is TRBV6-5, the J gene TRBJ2-2; perhaps TRBD2 as D (5 bases). The CDR3 length is 12 residues. The V gene's germline CDR1 is MNHEY and CDR2 SVGAGI. V lost 8 bases and J lost 6, with 10 bases in between. The CDR3 sequence is CASGFSAGELFF. CDR3 sequence (DNA): TGTGCCAGCGGCTTTAGCGCCGGGGAGCTGTTTTTT.

The genes are TRBV12-3 or TRBV12-4 and TRBJ2-1; 8 bases map to TRBD1. The CDR3 loop spans 16 amino acids. The V and J ends lost 7 bases and 6 bases, in that order; junction bases with no gene match: 14. The CDR3 DNA is TGTGCCAGCATTCCGACCGGGACAGGAACTATCAATGAGCAGTTCTTC. Translated, it gives CASIPTGTGTINEQFF.

V is TRBV5-4 and J is TRBJ2-1; D remains unclear. The V gene lost 0 bases and the J gene lost 10 bases, with 8 bases spanning the gap. From germline, CDR1 is SGHNT and CDR2 YYREEE (reference sequence). CDR3 length: 12 residues. The CDR3, as DNA: TGTGCCAGCAGCTTGGCTAGAAGCGAGCAGTTCTTC. This codes for CASSLARSEQFF.

The chain carries TRBV7-8 and TRBJ1-1; D is undetermined. Germline V lookup: CDR1 SGHVS, CDR2 FQNEAQ. Trimming removed 4 bases from V and 2 bases from J, with 5 bases in between. The CDR3 length is 12 residues. CDR3 DNA: TGTGCCAGCAGCTCATCTAACACTGAAGCTTTCTTT. The encoded protein is CASSSSNTEAFF.

This clonotype was counted many times. The CDR3 loop is CASSQIAPGSADTQYF. The CDR3 DNA reads as TGCGCCAGCAGCCAGATCGCACCCGGCAGTGCAGATACGCAGTATTTT. The chain links TRBV4-1 to TRBJ2-3; no firm D call. The length of the CDR3 is 16 residues. Germline CDR1 is MGHRA and CDR2 is YSYEKL. The V and J ends lost 3 bases and 4 bases respectively, with 17 bases between them.

This chain links TRBV7-3 with TRBJ2-2; D is unclear. V was pared by 3 bases and J by 4 bases, with 12 bases between. CDR3 length equals 15 residues. Looked up from germline, CDR1 is SGHTA and CDR2 is FQGTGA. The CDR3, as DNA: TGTGCCAGCAGCTTTAGTGGGCCTACCACCGGGGAGCTGTTTTTT. Translation: CASSFSGPTTGELFF.

The V call is TRBV5-5, the J call TRBJ1-4; D is perhaps TRBD1 (5 bases). The germline V gene encodes CDR1 SGHKS and CDR2 YYEKEE (reference sequence). The CDR3 is made up of 16 amino acids. Trimming removed 5 bases from V and 0 bases from J, with 14 bases in between. DNA for the CDR3: TGTGCCAGCAGTCTCAGGGACCGCTCAACTAATGAAAAACTGTTTTTT. It encodes CASSLRDRSTNEKLFF. Filled out from reference TRBV5-5 and TRBJ1-4, the complete variable domain reads DAGVTQSPTHLIKTRGQQVTLRCSPISGHKSVSWYQQVLGQGPQFIFQYYEKEERGRGNFPDRFSARQFPNYSSELNVNALLLGDSALYLCASSLRDRSTNEKLFFGSGTQLSVL.